The rows below give T cell receptor beta chains drawn from one sample of a study of T cell responses to AZD1222 COVID-19 vaccine. The table came from immunoSEQ multiplex PCR; TCRdb's copy has only in-frame clones and leaves some out. The sample holds about 97,000 clones, 85% to 90% seen once. Sequences were derived from peripheral blood, sampled on day 0 of AZD1222 vaccination. These receptors were collected from an adult in good health. Each CDR3 is given with its conserved first and last residue. Each record gives: clone size, J gene, V gene, D gene, CDR3 DNA, CDR3 protein. A D gene is named only where the DNA matches it firmly. Size is stated for part of the rows, as once, few or many counts, or as a class when the clone is expanded.

>.|TRBJ1-5|TRBV4-1|.
TGCGCCAGCAGCCAGACGGGGAGGGTAGGGAGCAATCAGCCCCAGCATTTT
CASSQTGRVGSNQPQHF
>once|TRBJ1-4|TRBV3-1/TRBV3-2|TRBD1
TGTGCCAGCAGCCAACCTGGACAGGGGAATGAAAAACTGTTTTTT
CASSQPGQGNEKLFF
>.|TRBJ2-2|TRBV7-3|.
TGTGCCAGCAGTCGTCTCCCTGACACCGGGGAGCTGTTTTTT
CASSRLPDTGELFF
>.|TRBJ1-6|TRBV6-5|.
TGTGCCAGCAGTTTCACGGGGAGCTCCTATAATTCACCCCTCCACTTT
CASSFTGSSYNSPLHF
>.|TRBJ1-5|TRBV7-8|TRBD1
TGTGCCAGCAGCCTCAGGGACAGGGGTCAGCCCCAGCATTTT
CASSLRDRGQPQHF
>.|TRBJ2-2|TRBV7-3|TRBD2
TGTGCCAGCAGCTCCCGGGGGGACACCGGGGAGCTGTTTTTT
CASSSRGDTGELFF
>.|TRBJ1-3|TRBV6-5|TRBD1
TGTGCCAGCGGGACAGGGAGAGCGTCGGGAAACACCATATATTTT
CASGTGRASGNTIYF
>.|TRBJ2-5|TRBV7-2|.
TGTGCCAGCAGCTTAGGGGTCCGACCCCAAGAGACCCAGTACTTC
CASSLGVRPQETQYF
>.|TRBJ2-1|TRBV5-1|TRBD2
TGCGCCAGCAGCCCACTAGCGGGGGGTTACAATGAGCAGTTCTTC
CASSPLAGGYNEQFF
>once|TRBJ2-7|TRBV5-1|.
TGCGCCAGCAGCACCGGGACACCGTCCTACGAGCAGTACTTC
CASSTGTPSYEQYF
>.|TRBJ2-2|TRBV7-9|.
TGTGCCAGCAGCGTCCCTCGGGGGACCAACACCGGGGAGCTGTTTTTT
CASSVPRGTNTGELFF
>.|TRBJ2-3|TRBV10-3|TRBD2
TGTGCCATACAGGGGGATGGACTAGCGGAAGATACGCAGTATTTT
CAIQGDGLAEDTQYF
>.|TRBJ1-1|TRBV6-4|.
TGTGCCAGCAGTCCAGACCGGGGTAGCACTGAAGCTTTCTTT
CASSPDRGSTEAFF
>once|TRBJ1-5|TRBV7-2|.
TGTGCCAGCAGCCAGACAGGTGACAATCAGCCCCAGCATTTT
CASSQTGDNQPQHF
>.|TRBJ2-3|TRBV28|TRBD2
TGTGCCATCAGGACTAGCGGGACCGATACGCAGTATTTT
CAIRTSGTDTQYF
>.|TRBJ2-6|TRBV6-5|.
TGTGCCAGCAGTTACTCGAGGGGATCTGGGGCCAACGTCCTGACTTTC
CASSYSRGSGANVLTF
>.|TRBJ1-2|TRBV5-1|.
TGCGCCAGCAGCCCAACCCCAGTGACAGTCTATGGCTACACCTTC
CASSPTPVTVYGYTF
>.|TRBJ2-3|TRBV5-1|.
TGCGCCAGCAGCTTGGGCAGGGTGGAGGATACGCAGTATTTT
CASSLGRVEDTQYF
>.|TRBJ1-6|TRBV6-1|.
TGTGCCAGCAGTGAAAGAGGGGGGCTGAATTCACCCCTCCACTTT
CASSERGGLNSPLHF
>.|TRBJ2-5|TRBV29-1|.
TGCAGCGTTGAAGGGCAGGGGCCGAGACAAGAGACCCAGTACTTC
CSVEGQGPRQETQYF
>.|TRBJ1-5|TRBV7-9|TRBD1
TGTGCCAGCAGCACAAGGGACAGGCCGACGAGCCAGCATTTT
CASSTRDRPTSQHF
>.|TRBJ2-7|TRBV28|TRBD2
TGTGCCAGCGTTCGGGAGGGTAGCGGTAACGAGCAGTACTTC
CASVREGSGNEQYF
>.|TRBJ1-1|TRBV6-5|.
TGTGCCAGCAGTTACCCGCAGAACACTGAAGCTTTCTTT
CASSYPQNTEAFF
>.|TRBJ1-1|TRBV18|.
TGTGCCAGCTCACCTTTCTACAGGAGGAAGAACACTGAAGCTTTCTTT
CASSPFYRRKNTEAFF
>.|TRBJ2-5|TRBV6-1|TRBD2
TGTGCCAGCAGTCAAGACGGGACTACCCGTTTGGAGACCCAGTACTTC
CASSQDGTTRLETQYF
>.|TRBJ1-3|TRBV7-9|TRBD1
TGTGCCAGCAGCAAAGACCCGGGACAGGGGGCCCGGATGTCCACCATATATTTT
CASSKDPGQGARMSTIYF
>.|TRBJ1-2|TRBV4-1|.
TGCGCCAGCAGCCAAGATATCGGTTATGGCTACACCTTC
CASSQDIGYGYTF
>once|TRBJ1-2|TRBV5-1|.
TGCGCCAGCAGCTCCGGGACAACGGAGGGCTATGGCTACACCTTC
CASSSGTTEGYGYTF
>.|TRBJ2-3|TRBV4-3|.
TGCGCCAGCAGCCCTCAAGCGGGCTCAGATACGCAGTATTTT
CASSPQAGSDTQYF
>once|TRBJ1-5|TRBV21-1|.
TGTGCCAGCAGCAAAGAGGGGCGGGGCAGCTGCCAGCATTTT
CASSKEGRGSCQHF
>.|TRBJ1-4|TRBV9|.
TGTGCCAGCAGCGCCCACTCCCTGGGGGGGTCGGGAGAAAAACTGTTTTTT
CASSAHSLGGSGEKLFF
>.|TRBJ2-7|TRBV6-5|TRBD1
TGTGCCAGCAGTTCCCCGGGGACAGTGGAGCAGTACTTC
CASSSPGTVEQYF
>.|TRBJ1-3|TRBV2|.
TGTGCCAGCAGTGTTTCGAACCGTGGAAACACCATATATTTT
CASSVSNRGNTIYF
>.|TRBJ2-7|TRBV12-5|TRBD1
TGTGCTAGTGGCCGGGACAGCGCCGAGCAGTACTTC
CASGRDSAEQYF
>.|TRBJ1-3|TRBV9|.
TGTGCCAGCAGCGTAGATATGGGAGTCTCTGGAAACACCATATATTTT
CASSVDMGVSGNTIYF
>.|TRBJ2-7|TRBV3-1/TRBV3-2|TRBD2
TGTGCCAGCAGCCAAGACAGCGGGGGGCTCCTCTACGAGCAGTACTTC
CASSQDSGGLLYEQYF
>.|TRBJ2-1|TRBV19|.
TGTGCCAGTAGTATAGGCGGCGGAACCTACAATGAGCAGTTCTTC
CASSIGGGTYNEQFF
>.|TRBJ2-5|TRBV5-1|.
TGCGCCAGCAGCGTATTTTCCGGGAGCCAAGAGACCCAGTACTTC
CASSVFSGSQETQYF
>.|TRBJ1-5|TRBV7-2|TRBD1
TGTGCCAGCAGCTTAAAGGGGGCTGGTGGCAATCAGCCCCAGCATTTT
CASSLKGAGGNQPQHF
>.|TRBJ1-1|TRBV6-2/TRBV6-3|.
TGTGCCAGCAGCATACAGTACACTGAAGCTTTCTTT
CASSIQYTEAFF
>.|TRBJ2-3|TRBV18|TRBD2
TGTGCCAGCTCACCAATCGGGACTAGCGGACCTAGCACAGATACGCAGTATTTT
CASSPIGTSGPSTDTQYF
>.|TRBJ1-2|TRBV6-2/TRBV6-3|.
TGTGCCAGCAGCGGACCTAACTATGGCTACACCTTC
CASSGPNYGYTF
>few|TRBJ2-5|TRBV12-3/TRBV12-4|.
TGTGCCAGCAGTTTCACACCACAAGAGACCCAGTACTTC
CASSFTPQETQYF
>.|TRBJ1-1|TRBV7-9|.
TGTGCCAGCAGCCTACCGACAGAACTGGCTTTCTTT
CASSLPTELAFF
>few|TRBJ2-7|TRBV6-2/TRBV6-3|TRBD2
TGTGCCAGCAGTTATCGGACTAGCGGGAGTCGCGAGCAGTACTTC
CASSYRTSGSREQYF
>.|TRBJ2-1|TRBV4-1|TRBD2
TGCGCCAGCAGCCAAGCTCTGGGACTAGCGGGATCTTTATTTGAGTTCTTC
CASSQALGLAGSLFEFF
>.|TRBJ1-5|TRBV24-1|.
TGTGCCACCAGTGATTTTTCGGGGCTCCCCCAGCATTTT
CATSDFSGLPQHF
>.|TRBJ1-4|TRBV10-1|.
TGCGCCAGCAGTGAGTCGAGATCGGACAAATCTAATGAAAAACTGTTTTTT
CASSESRSDKSNEKLFF
>once|TRBJ1-1|TRBV5-4|.
TGTGCCAGCAGCTTGTATGGGGTGGACACTGAAGCTTTCTTT
CASSLYGVDTEAFF
>.|TRBJ2-3|TRBV12-3/TRBV12-4|.
TGTGCCAGCAGATCCACAGGAAATACGCAGTATTTT
CASRSTGNTQYF
>.|TRBJ2-1|TRBV11-3|.
TGTGCCAGCAGCTTGTCTCGAGGCTCCTACAATGAGCAGTTCTTC
CASSLSRGSYNEQFF
>.|TRBJ2-7|TRBV14|.
TGTGCCAGCAGCCACCGGGGCCTGACTTACGAGCAGTACTTC
CASSHRGLTYEQYF
>once|TRBJ1-4|TRBV7-9|TRBD1
TGTGCCAGCACCAGGACAGGGAGATCAGAAAAACTGTTTTTT
CASTRTGRSEKLFF